Below are 5 T cell receptor beta chains sequenced from a single sample in a study of Tregs in tolerant kidney transplant recipients. TCRdb's table, derived via immunoSEQ multiplex PCR, lists solely in-frame clones and lacks some. The sample has under 90,000 clones; around nine tenths are singletons. Recipients received nonmyeloablative bone marrow transplants from related graft donors, with transient mixed chimerism. The sample consisted of CD4+ T cells from blood (PBMCs), taken 24 months after the transplant. The origin of the receptors is a human patient who received a combined kidney and bone marrow transplant. Part of the T cells may come from the graft donor.

The chain is built from TRBV30 and TRBJ2-7; the D is unclear. Per the germline V gene, CDR1 is GTSNPN and CDR2 is SVGIG (reference sequence). Trimming left V 2 bases short and J 6 bases short, with 8 bases between. The CDR3 spans 11 residues. In DNA, the CDR3 is TGTGCCTGGAGTACTGTTTCCGAGCAGTACTTC. This encodes CAWSTVSEQYF.

V usage is TRBV4-1 and J usage is TRBJ2-7, with D unresolved. Germline V gene sequence: CDR1 MGHRA, CDR2 YSYEKL. There are 17 residues in the CDR3. V was trimmed by 0 bases and J by 0 bases, leaving 15 bases between them. The CDR3: CASSQDPTSPRSYEQYF. The CDR3 DNA reads TGCGCCAGCAGCCAAGATCCTACGAGTCCCCGCTCCTACGAGCAGTACTTC.

The CDR3 here is CASSLGLAGGLDTDTQYF. In DNA, the CDR3 is TGCGCCAGCAGCCTCGGACTAGCGGGAGGGCTTGACACAGATACGCAGTATTTT. The chain employs TRBV5-1 and TRBJ2-3; TRBD2 aligns across 15 bases. The junction had 8 bases not matched to a gene; V was cut back by 4 bases and J by 2 bases. The CDR3 length is 18 residues. Germline lookup yields CDR1 SGHRS and CDR2 YFSETQ.

This chain links TRBV18 with TRBJ1-2; TRBD1 might be the D (5 bases). Trimming removed 4 bases at V and 7 bases at J, with 22 bases between. This CDR3 is built from 16 residues. The V gene's germline CDR1 is KGHSH and CDR2 LQKENI. The CDR3 DNA follows: TGTGCCAGCTCACTGGAAACTAAGGGGAAATTCTCTGGCTACACCTTC. It codes for CASSLETKGKFSGYTF.

The rearrangement links TRBV5-6 to TRBJ1-2; D ambiguous. Trimming stripped 7 bases from V and 4 bases from J, with 17 bases between. The CDR3 extends over 14 amino acids. The germline CDR1 and CDR2 sequences are SGHDT and YYEEEE. CDR3 nucleotide sequence: TGTGCCAGCTACGCCCTCCGGGTCCCCTATGGCTACACCTTC. Amino acid sequence: CASYALRVPYGYTF.